This T cell receptor beta chain stems from a study of CD8+CD57+ T cells in acquired aplastic anemia. The V end lost 3 bases, the J end lost 3 bases, and 8 bases lay between the germline ends. The CDR3 is 13 residues long. Germline loops: CDR1 LNHDA, CDR2 SQIVND (reference sequence). This clonotype was counted at least ten times. Antigen unknown. Genomic DNA, the template, was used for profiling of the TCR beta VDJ and CDR3. TCRdb recomputed calls from the reads with MiXCR, one row per CDR3 protein. There are under 200,000 distinct CDR3 sequences in the sample; approximately 40% occur only once, and about 1.1% lies in the top ten. Findings and caveats of the study: Patients and controls shared 25 to 35 CD8+ CDR3 sequences, highly expressed in patients.

The clonotype comes from a human donor in good health. The V and J genes are TRBV19 and TRBJ1-2; D unresolved. Source material: sorted CD4+, CD8+, or CD8+CD57+ T cells (not recorded which) from PBMCs. The CDR3 nucleotides are TGTGCCAGTAGTATTGGCCGGTACTATGGCTACACCTTC. This encodes CASSIGRYYGYTF.